This entry lists 3 T cell receptor beta chains sequenced from one sample in a study of vaccination and CD4 T cells after COVID-19. At the Johns Hopkins FTIC core, DNA taken from cultured CD4+ T cells was sequenced by way of the Oncomine TCR Beta short-read assay. TCRdb reprocessed the PCR reads via MiXCR and lists one record per CDR3 protein. The sample has more than 15,000 distinct CDR3 sequences; less than 40% are singletons. These TCRs' antigens remain unknown. Documented treatment: roughly ten-day PBMC culture with coronavirus spike peptide pools or control peptides (ViraFEST assay). The sequencing sample was made of cultured CD4+ T cells from blood. All receptors come from a human donor with COVID-19.

The V call is TRBV7-2, the J call TRBJ1-5; D remains ambiguous. V was cut by 2 bases and J by 6 bases, with 14 bases left in between. The germline V gene encodes CDR1 SGHTA and CDR2 FQGNSA. This CDR3 comprises 15 residues. DNA of the CDR3: TGTGCCAGCAGCTTAAGCCCCATTTATCGTCAGCCCCAGCATTTT. Its protein product is CASSLSPIYRQPQHF.

This rearrangement joins TRBV11-2 to TRBJ2-3; 13 nucleotides align to TRBD2. V lost 4 bases and J lost 0; bases outside the gene matches: 7. The CDR3 totals 18 residues. Germline V gives CDR1 SGHAT, CDR2 FQNNGV. The CDR3 nucleotides read TGTGCCAGCAGCTCGGGACTAGCGGGGCGCGCTAGCACAGATACGCAGTATTTT. As protein: CASSSGLAGRASTDTQYF. Variable domain in full (rest from reference TRBV11-2 and TRBJ2-3): EAGVAQSPRYKIIEKRQSVAFWCNPISGHATLYWYQQILGQGPKLLIQFQNNGVVDDSQLPKDRFSAERLKGVDSTLKIQPAKLEDSAVYLCASSSGLAGRASTDTQYFGPGTRLTVL.

The chain recombines TRBV21-1 with TRBJ2-3; the table's D call TRBD2 went unverified against the DNA. TRBV21-1 corresponds to a pseudogene. The CDR3 is made up of 14 amino acids. The CDR3 is CASSSTSCTDTQYF. The CDR3 DNA is TGTGCCAGCAGTTCGACTAGCTGCACAGATACGCAGTATTTT.